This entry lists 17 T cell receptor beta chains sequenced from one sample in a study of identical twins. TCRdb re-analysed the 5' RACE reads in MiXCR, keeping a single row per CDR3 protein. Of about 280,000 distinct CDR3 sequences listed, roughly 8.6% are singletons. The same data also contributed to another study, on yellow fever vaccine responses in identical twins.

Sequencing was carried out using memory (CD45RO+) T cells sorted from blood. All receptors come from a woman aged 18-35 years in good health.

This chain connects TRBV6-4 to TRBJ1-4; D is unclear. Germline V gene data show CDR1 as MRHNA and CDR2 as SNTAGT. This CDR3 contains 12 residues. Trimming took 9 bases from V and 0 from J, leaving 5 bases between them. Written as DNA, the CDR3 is TGTGCCAGACAGCCAACTAATGAAAAACTGTTTTTT. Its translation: CARQPTNEKLFF.

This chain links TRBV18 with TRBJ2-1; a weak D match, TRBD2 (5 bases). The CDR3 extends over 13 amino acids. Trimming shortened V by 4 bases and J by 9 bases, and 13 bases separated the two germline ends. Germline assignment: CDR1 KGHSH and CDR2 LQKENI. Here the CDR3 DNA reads TGTGCCAGCTCACGGCAGTCCGCGGGTGAGCAGTTCTTC. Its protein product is CASSRQSAGEQFF.

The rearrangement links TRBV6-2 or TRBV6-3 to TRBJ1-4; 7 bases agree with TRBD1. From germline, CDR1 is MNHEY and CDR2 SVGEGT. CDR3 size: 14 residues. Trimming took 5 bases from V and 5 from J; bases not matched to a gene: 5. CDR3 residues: CASSPGQPNEKLFF. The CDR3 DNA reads TGTGCCAGCAGTCCGGGACAGCCAAATGAAAAACTGTTTTTT.

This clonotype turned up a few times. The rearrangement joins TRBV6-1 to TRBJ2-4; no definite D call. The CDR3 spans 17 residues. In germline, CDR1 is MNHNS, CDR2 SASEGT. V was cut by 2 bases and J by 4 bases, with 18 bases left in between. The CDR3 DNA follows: TGTGCCAGCAGTGAACGGAGTCAGGAGTTACAAAAAAACATTCAGTACTTC. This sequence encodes CASSERSQELQKNIQYF.

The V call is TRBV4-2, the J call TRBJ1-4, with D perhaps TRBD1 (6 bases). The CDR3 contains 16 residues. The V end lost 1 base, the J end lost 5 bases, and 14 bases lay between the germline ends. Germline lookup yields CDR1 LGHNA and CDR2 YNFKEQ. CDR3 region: CASSQARGARNEKLFF. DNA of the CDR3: TGTGCCAGCAGCCAAGCCAGGGGCGCACGAAATGAAAAACTGTTTTTT.

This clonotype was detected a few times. CDR3 DNA: TGTGCCAGCAGTGAAGGAGTGGCACAGGGAGGGGATGAGCAGTTCTTC. As protein: CASSEGVAQGGDEQFF. The chain uses TRBV6-1 and TRBJ2-1, with TRBD2 as a possible D gene (7 bases). V dropped 1 base and J dropped 8 bases, with 18 bases sitting between them. Germline V gives CDR1 MNHNS, CDR2 SASEGT. The CDR3 runs to 16 residues.

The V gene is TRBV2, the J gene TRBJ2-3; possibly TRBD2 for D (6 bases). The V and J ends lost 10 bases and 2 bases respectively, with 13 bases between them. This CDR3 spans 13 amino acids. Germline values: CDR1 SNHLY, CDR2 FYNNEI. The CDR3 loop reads CAIRDLFTDTQYF. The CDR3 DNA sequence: TGTGCCATCCGGGACTTATTCACAGATACGCAGTATTTT. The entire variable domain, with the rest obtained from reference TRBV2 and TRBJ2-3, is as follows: EPEVTQTPSHQVTQMGQEVILRCVPISNHLYFYWYRQILGQKVEFLVSFYNNEISEKSEIFDDQFSVERPDGSNFTLKIRSTKLEDSAMYFCAIRDLFTDTQYFGPGTRLTVL.

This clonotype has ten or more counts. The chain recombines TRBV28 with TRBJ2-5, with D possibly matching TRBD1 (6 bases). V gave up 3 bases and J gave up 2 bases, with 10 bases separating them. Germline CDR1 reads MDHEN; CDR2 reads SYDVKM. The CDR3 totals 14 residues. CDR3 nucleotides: TGTGCCAGCAGTTTGATAGGGGGACAAGAGACCCAGTACTTC. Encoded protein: CASSLIGGQETQYF.

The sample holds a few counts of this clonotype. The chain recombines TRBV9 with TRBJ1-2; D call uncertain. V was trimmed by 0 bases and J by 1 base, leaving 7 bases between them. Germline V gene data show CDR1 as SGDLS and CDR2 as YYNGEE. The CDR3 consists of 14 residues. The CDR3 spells CASSVAGSNYGYTF. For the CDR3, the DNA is TGTGCCAGCAGCGTAGCGGGGAGTAACTATGGCTACACCTTC.

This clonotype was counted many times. The CDR3 coding sequence is TGTGCCAGCAGCTTAGCGGAGAGAAACAATGAGCAGTTCTTC. Translated: CASSLAERNNEQFF. This chain connects TRBV7-9 to TRBJ2-1; D not resolved. Germline CDR1 is SEHNR and CDR2 is FQNEAQ (reference sequence). This CDR3 has 14 residues. The V gene lost 0 bases and the J gene lost 5 bases, with 8 bases spanning the gap. Together with reference TRBV7-9 and TRBJ2-1, the CDR3 gives the full variable domain: DTGVSQNPRHKITKRGQNVTFRCDPISEHNRLYWYRQTLGQGPEFLTYFQNEAQLEKSRLLSDRFSAERPKGSFSTLEIQRTEQGDSAMYLCASSLAERNNEQFFGPGTRLTVL.

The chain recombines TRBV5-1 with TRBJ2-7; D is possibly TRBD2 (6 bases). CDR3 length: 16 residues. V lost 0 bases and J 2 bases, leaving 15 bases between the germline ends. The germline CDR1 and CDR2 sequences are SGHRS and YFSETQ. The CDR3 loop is CASSLAWAGGAYEQYF. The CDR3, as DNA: TGCGCCAGCAGCTTGGCATGGGCCGGCGGGGCCTACGAGCAGTACTTC.

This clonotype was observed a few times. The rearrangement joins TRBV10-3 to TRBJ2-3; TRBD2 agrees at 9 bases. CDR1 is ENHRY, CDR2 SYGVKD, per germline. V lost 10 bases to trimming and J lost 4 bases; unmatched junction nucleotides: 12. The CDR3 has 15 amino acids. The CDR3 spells CATRGRGGESDTQYF. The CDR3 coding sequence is TGTGCCACAAGGGGGCGGGGGGGCGAGTCAGATACGCAGTATTTT.

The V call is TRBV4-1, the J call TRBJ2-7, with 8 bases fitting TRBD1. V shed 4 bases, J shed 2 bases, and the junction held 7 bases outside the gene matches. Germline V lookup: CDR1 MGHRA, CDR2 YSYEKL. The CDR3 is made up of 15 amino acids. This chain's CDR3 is CASSPQGVTTYEQYF. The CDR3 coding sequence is TGCGCCAGCAGCCCACAGGGGGTGACTACCTACGAGCAGTACTTC.

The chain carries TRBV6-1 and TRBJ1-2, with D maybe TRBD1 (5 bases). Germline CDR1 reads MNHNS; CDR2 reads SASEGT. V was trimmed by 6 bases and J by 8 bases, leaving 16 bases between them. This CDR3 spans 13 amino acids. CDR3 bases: TGTGCCAGCAGGACAGCTACCTATTTAGGCTACACCTTC. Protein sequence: CASRTATYLGYTF.

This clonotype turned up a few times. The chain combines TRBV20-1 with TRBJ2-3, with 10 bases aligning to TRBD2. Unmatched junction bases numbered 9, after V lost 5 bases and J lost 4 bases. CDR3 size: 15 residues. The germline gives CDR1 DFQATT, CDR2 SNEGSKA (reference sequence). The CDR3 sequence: CSAAVLAGHSDTQYF. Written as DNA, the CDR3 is TGCAGTGCTGCAGTACTAGCGGGACATTCAGATACGCAGTATTTT.

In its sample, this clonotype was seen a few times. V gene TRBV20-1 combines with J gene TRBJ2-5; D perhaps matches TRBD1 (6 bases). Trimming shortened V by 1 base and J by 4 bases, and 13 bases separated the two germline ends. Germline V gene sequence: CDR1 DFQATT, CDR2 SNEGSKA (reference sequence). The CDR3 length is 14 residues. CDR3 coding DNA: TGCAGTGCTAGAGTAATCTGGGGGCGAGAGACCCAGTACTTC. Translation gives CSARVIWGRETQYF.

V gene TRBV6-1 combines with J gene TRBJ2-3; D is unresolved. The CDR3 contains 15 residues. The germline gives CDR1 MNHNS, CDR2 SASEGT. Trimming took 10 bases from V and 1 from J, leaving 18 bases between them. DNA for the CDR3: TGTGCCATCCTTGGACCCACCCCCCGCACAGATACGCAGTATTTT. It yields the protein CAILGPTPRTDTQYF.